The rows below give T cell receptor beta chains drawn from one sample of a study of blood T cell repertoires in COVID-19. Method: immunoSEQ multiplex PCR; TCRdb's copy keeps in-frame clones and lacks some. The sample records about 160,000 clones, 92% being singletons. Sequenced material: peripheral blood. The receptors come from a man aged 30 to 45 with COVID-19, enrolled during active disease. Both conserved end residues are part of each CDR3. D genes are given only for firm matches.

TRBJ2-7,TRBV14,TRBD1,CASSPPGQAPYEQYF
TRBJ2-2,TRBV24-1,TRBD2,CATSDFKTSGNTGELFF
TRBJ1-4,TRBV4-3,-,CASSQEGGALNEKLFF
TRBJ1-1,TRBV9,-,CASSVLNQGTEAFF
TRBJ1-2,TRBV27,TRBD1,CASSKDRGQFGYTF
TRBJ2-7,TRBV5-1,-,CASSLESSNFYEQYF
TRBJ2-1,TRBV28,TRBD1,CASSSGGAGYNEQFF
TRBJ1-6,TRBV7-2,TRBD1,CASSSDRALVNSPLHF
TRBJ2-1,TRBV29-1,TRBD1,CSVRAGTGALNEQFF
TRBJ1-1,TRBV5-1,-,CASSIGTPRGTEAFF
TRBJ1-2,TRBV5-1,TRBD1,CASSPGTGGAVYGYTF
TRBJ1-1,TRBV2,TRBD1,CASIRQGVTEAFF
TRBJ1-2,TRBV5-1,TRBD1,CASSSLGQAGPGYGYTF
TRBJ2-6,TRBV29-1,TRBD2,CSVEVRGGGSSGANVLTF
TRBJ2-2,TRBV7-8,TRBD2,CASSLTAGESNTGELFF
TRBJ2-2,TRBV21-1,-,CASSKRGRTGSTGELFF
TRBJ1-1,TRBV2,-,CASSTGLDTEAFF